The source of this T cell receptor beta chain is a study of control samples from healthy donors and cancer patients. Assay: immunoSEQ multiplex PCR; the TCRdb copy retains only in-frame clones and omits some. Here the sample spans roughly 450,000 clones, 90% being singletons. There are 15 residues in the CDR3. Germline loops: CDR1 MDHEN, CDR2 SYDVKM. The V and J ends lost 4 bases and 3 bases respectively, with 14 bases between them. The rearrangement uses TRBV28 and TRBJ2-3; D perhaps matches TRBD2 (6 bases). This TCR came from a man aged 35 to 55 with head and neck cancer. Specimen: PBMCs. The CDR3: CASSSLADETDTQYF. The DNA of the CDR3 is TGTGCCAGCAGTTCCTTAGCGGATGAGACAGATACGCAGTATTTT.